What follows are 23 T cell receptor beta chains derived from one specimen sequenced in a study of beta chain features in type 1 diabetes. The study, taken as a whole, reports: In every one of the four CD4+ subsets, TCRB CDR3s were moderately but significantly shorter in Type 1 diabetes patients.

Every isolated RNA sample was fully reverse transcribed, so sequencing captured expressed TCRB transcripts. The data were produced by immunoSEQ multiplex PCR, yet TCRdb's version contains in-frame clones alone and is incomplete. This sample has more than 250,000 clones, with roughly 21% found just once. Their target antigens are unknown. Input material: naive CD4+ T cells from blood. The receptor source for this set is a woman aged 40-49 years with type 1 diabetes.

This clone appeared a single time. The chain links TRBV28 to TRBJ1-2, with D possibly being TRBD1 (6 bases). Germline CDR1 is MDHEN and CDR2 is SYDVKM. Trimming removed 7 bases at V and 3 bases at J, with 12 bases between. This CDR3 is 13 amino acids long. The DNA of the CDR3 is TGTGCCAGCATATCACAGGGTGACTATGGCTACACCTTC. Its protein is CASISQGDYGYTF.

The chain uses TRBV29-1 and TRBJ2-7; 7 positions match TRBD1. Germline trimming cut 5 bases from V and 4 bases from J; bases unmatched to any gene: 11. CDR3 length: 14 amino acids. CDR1 is SQVTM and CDR2 is ANQGSEA in the germline V gene. CDR3 nucleotides: TGCAGCGTTAGTTCCGGGACAGTATTATACGAGCAGTACTTC. This encodes CSVSSGTVLYEQYF.

This chain connects TRBV4-1 to TRBJ2-7, with D perhaps TRBD2 (5 bases). Trimming pared 4 bases from V and 6 bases from J, leaving 16 bases between. The CDR3 is 14 residues long. CDR1 is MGHRA, CDR2 YSYEKL, per germline. The CDR3 bases are TGCGCCAGCAGCCTTCTAGCAGCAGCAGGCGAGCAGTACTTC. It translates to CASSLLAAAGEQYF.

This clone was counted only a few times. The chain is built from TRBV18 and TRBJ1-6; the D is unclear. V lost 6 bases, J lost 14 bases, and 11 bases lay in between. The CDR3 is 11 amino acids. The V gene's germline CDR1 is KGHSH and CDR2 LQKENI. The CDR3 spells CASSPDRALHF. For the CDR3, the DNA is TGTGCCAGCTCTCCTGACCGGGCCCTCCACTTT.

The CDR3 DNA reads TGTGCCTGGAGTGTTGGACTAGATGGATACAATGAGCAGTTCTTC. Translating it yields CAWSVGLDGYNEQFF. This rearrangement joins TRBV30 to TRBJ2-1, with 7 positions matching TRBD2. V shed 0 bases and J 4 bases; nucleotides not matched to a gene: 6. This CDR3 is 15 amino acids long. Germline V gene data show CDR1 as GTSNPN and CDR2 as SVGIG (reference sequence).

There are a few counts of this clone. This chain links TRBV11-3 with TRBJ2-3; TRBD2 aligns across 7 bases. V shed 5 bases, J shed 3 bases, and the junction held 8 bases outside the gene matches. The CDR3 has 15 residues. CDR1 SGHNT and CDR2 YENEEA come from the germline V gene. The CDR3 DNA reads TGTGCCAGCAGCCGGGGCGGGGGAATTACAGATACGCAGTATTTT. Translation gives CASSRGGGITDTQYF.

The rearrangement links TRBV7-3 to TRBJ1-1; the match to TRBD1 covers 7 bases. Germline CDR1 and CDR2: SGHTA and FQGTGA. The length of the CDR3 is 14 residues. V was clipped by 5 bases and J by 1 base; unmatched bases: 4. The CDR3 bases are TGTGCCAGCAGCAAGGACAGGTGGAACACTGAAGCTTTCTTT. This codes for CASSKDRWNTEAFF.

The V gene is TRBV29-1, the J gene TRBJ1-1, with TRBD1 matching over 7 bases. The V and J ends lost 4 bases and 7 bases, in that order; junction bases with no gene match: 6. The CDR3 is 12 residues long. Germline CDR1 is SQVTM and CDR2 is ANQGSEA. As DNA, the CDR3 is TGCAGCGTTGCCCCACAGGGGTATGAAGCTTTCTTT. Encoded protein: CSVAPQGYEAFF.

This clone was observed a handful of times. The chain joins TRBV6-6 to TRBJ2-7; 10 bases agree with TRBD1. Germline V lookup: CDR1 MNHNY, CDR2 SVGAGI (reference sequence). Unmatched junction bases numbered 4, after V lost 2 bases and J lost 3 bases. The CDR3 loop spans 15 amino acids. The CDR3 here is CASSYTTGGFYEQYF. DNA for the CDR3: TGTGCCAGCAGTTACACGACAGGGGGCTTCTACGAGCAGTACTTC.

The CDR3 coding sequence is TGTGCCAGTAGTGGGGCGGGACCCACAGATACGCAGTATTTT. This sequence encodes CASSGAGPTDTQYF. V is TRBV19 and J is TRBJ2-3, with D perhaps TRBD2 (6 bases). CDR3 length equals 14 residues. V dropped 5 bases and J dropped 2 bases, with 11 bases sitting between them. Germline V gene lookup returns CDR1 LNHDA and CDR2 SQIVND (reference sequence).

This clone was observed a handful of times. This chain connects TRBV9 to TRBJ2-1; 14 positions agree with TRBD2. Per germline, CDR1 SGDLS and CDR2 YYNGEE. This CDR3 spans 16 amino acids. V gave up 3 bases and J gave up 10 bases; unmatched junction bases: 9. CDR3 loop: CASSAGGLAGAEEQFF. The CDR3 nucleotides are TGTGCCAGCAGCGCCGGGGGACTAGCGGGAGCGGAAGAGCAGTTCTTC.

The chain joins TRBV7-9 to TRBJ2-7; TRBD1 agrees at 8 bases. CDR3 length equals 16 residues. After removal of 7 bases from V and 3 bases from J, the junction contained 14 bases not matched to a gene. Germline values: CDR1 SEHNR, CDR2 FQNEAQ (reference sequence). The DNA of the CDR3 is TGTGCCAGCACCCTCGGGGGACAGGCGGTGGGCTACGAGCAGTACTTC. This sequence encodes CASTLGGQAVGYEQYF. The full variable domain, its missing parts supplied by reference TRBV7-9 and TRBJ2-7, is DTGVSQNPRHKITKRGQNVTFRCDPISEHNRLYWYRQTLGQGPEFLTYFQNEAQLEKSRLLSDRFSAERPKGSFSTLEIQRTEQGDSAMYLCASTLGGQAVGYEQYFGPGTRLTVT.

This clone was detected only a few times. The chain couples TRBV30 to TRBJ2-1; 8 positions match TRBD2. The CDR3 has 14 amino acids. Trimming cost V 0 bases and J 4 bases; bases outside gene matches: 2. CDR1 is GTSNPN, CDR2 SVGIG, per germline (reference sequence). The CDR3 is CAWSVGGRYNEQFF. CDR3 DNA sequence: TGTGCCTGGAGTGTTGGCGGGAGGTACAATGAGCAGTTCTTC.

The table lists this clone with a few counts. The V gene is TRBV19, the J gene TRBJ1-2, with D possibly TRBD1 on 6 matching bases. Per germline, CDR1 LNHDA and CDR2 SQIVND (reference sequence). V was trimmed by 7 bases and J by 8 bases, leaving 17 bases between them. The CDR3 runs 13 residues. CDR3 amino acids: CASIPTTGSGYTF. The CDR3 coding sequence is TGTGCCAGTATTCCTACGACAGGCTCGGGCTACACCTTC.

The rearrangement uses TRBV4-1 and TRBJ2-7; the match to TRBD2 covers 7 bases. J lost 0 bases, V lost 3 bases, and 11 bases had no gene match. Germline CDR1 is MGHRA and CDR2 is YSYEKL. The CDR3 totals 17 residues. DNA of the CDR3: TGCGCCAGCAGCCAGGCGACCTTGAGCGGGATCTCCTACGAGCAGTACTTC. Amino acid sequence: CASSQATLSGISYEQYF.

This rearrangement joins TRBV4-1 to TRBJ1-2, with 9 nucleotides matching TRBD1. The CDR3 sequence is 16 residues long. V lost 3 bases to trimming and J lost 4 bases; unmatched junction nucleotides: 9. Germline V gene data show CDR1 as MGHRA and CDR2 as YSYEKL. CDR3 sequence (DNA): TGCGCCAGCAGCCAGATTGGACAGGGGCGTCTCTATGGCTACACCTTC. Protein product: CASSQIGQGRLYGYTF.

CDR3 DNA sequence: TGTGCCAGTAGTATCGGTCAGGCAAACCAAGAGACCCAGTACTTC. It translates to CASSIGQANQETQYF. The chain joins TRBV19 to TRBJ2-5; D ambiguous. V gave up 3 bases and J gave up 0 bases, with 11 bases separating them. Germline CDR1 and CDR2: LNHDA and SQIVND (reference sequence). The CDR3 loop spans 15 amino acids.

The chain recombines TRBV2 with TRBJ2-1; D unresolved. The CDR3 loop spans 8 amino acids. The germline V gene has CDR1 SNHLY and CDR2 FYNNEI. Trimming shortened V by 5 bases and J by 15 bases, and 5 bases separated the two germline ends. CDR3 in amino acids: CASSSLFF. The CDR3 DNA sequence: TGTGCCAGCAGTTCTTTGTTCTTC. The full variable domain, with the rest looked up from reference TRBV2 and TRBJ2-1, is EPEVTQTPSHQVTQMGQEVILRCVPISNHLYFYWYRQILGQKVEFLVSFYNNEISEKSEIFDDQFSVERPDGSNFTLKIRSTKLEDSAMYFCASSSLFFGPGTRLTVL.

This clone was found a few times. This chain uses TRBV7-9 with TRBJ2-3; the D gene is possibly TRBD2 (6 bases). Deletions cut 7 bases from V and 3 bases from J, with 17 bases between. CDR1 SEHNR and CDR2 FQNEAQ come from the germline V gene (reference sequence). CDR3 size: 15 residues. For the CDR3, the DNA is TGTGCCAGCACCTTGGGGGGTCACGTTACAGATACGCAGTATTTT. Translated: CASTLGGHVTDTQYF.

This chain joins TRBV27 and TRBJ2-4; tentatively, D is TRBD1 (6 bases). The V and J ends lost 3 bases and 7 bases respectively, with 16 bases between them. This CDR3 has 15 residues. Germline values: CDR1 MNHEY, CDR2 SMNVEV (reference sequence). CDR3 coding DNA: TGTGCCAGCAGTTTTGGACGGCCAACAGGGAACATTCAGTACTTC. Translating it yields CASSFGRPTGNIQYF.

This clone has a handful of counts. The chain combines TRBV4-3 with TRBJ2-7; 9 bases agree with TRBD1. CDR1 and CDR2 from the germline V gene are LGHNA and YSLEER. The CDR3 totals 16 residues. V was clipped by 4 bases and J by 1 base; unmatched bases: 8. The DNA of the CDR3 is TGCGCCAGCAGCCCATCCCCCGGGACAGGGTCCTACGAGCAGTACTTC. Its translation: CASSPSPGTGSYEQYF.

This clone was picked up a small number of times. V and J are TRBV28 and TRBJ1-4; D may be TRBD1 (6 bases). This CDR3 is 15 amino acids long. Germline V CDR1 and CDR2: MDHEN, SYDVKM. Trimming took off 6 bases at V and 3 bases at J, with 14 bases between the two ends. CDR3 DNA sequence: TGTGCCAGCAGATCCGGACAGTGGTCTAATGAAAAACTGTTTTTT. Encoded protein: CASRSGQWSNEKLFF.

This chain uses TRBV25-1 with TRBJ2-4; D is perhaps TRBD2 (6 bases). Germline V gives CDR1 MGHDK, CDR2 SYGVNS. This CDR3 is 13 amino acids long. Trimming took off 3 bases at V and 8 bases at J, with 11 bases between the two ends. DNA of the CDR3: TGTGCCAGCAGTGAGGGGGGACTCGACATTCAGTACTTC. Amino acids: CASSEGGLDIQYF.